Listed below are T cell receptor beta chains from one sample, sequenced in a study. TCRdb re-analysed the 5' RACE reads in MiXCR, keeping a single row per CDR3 protein. The sample carries approximately 5,800 distinct CDR3 sequences, approximately 30% recorded once. Sample: memory CD4+ T cells sorted from a lymph node. The source is a female donor with breast cancer. Both conserved end residues are part of each CDR3. D genes are given only for firm matches. Some rows mark clone size as missing; the rest say once, few, many or name a class of expanded clone.

CDR3 length: 14; clone size: few; D gene: .; J gene: TRBJ2-3; V gene: TRBV4-3; CDR3 protein: CASSQGARTDTQYF
CDR3 length: 13; clone size: .; D gene: .; J gene: TRBJ1-1; V gene: TRBV7-2; CDR3 protein: CASRTQRATEAFF
CDR3 length: 12; clone size: .; D gene: .; J gene: TRBJ2-7; V gene: TRBV10-2; CDR3 protein: CASSLTVYEQYF
CDR3 length: 13; clone size: medium-sized; D gene: TRBD1; J gene: TRBJ2-7; V gene: TRBV5-1; CDR3 protein: CASGQDSSYEQYF
CDR3 length: 15; clone size: many; D gene: .; J gene: TRBJ2-7; V gene: TRBV28; CDR3 protein: CASTLGVESSYEQYF
CDR3 length: 15; clone size: .; D gene: .; J gene: TRBJ2-1; V gene: TRBV5-1; CDR3 protein: CASSLQEGGAIVQFF
CDR3 length: 15; clone size: medium-sized; D gene: TRBD1; J gene: TRBJ1-2; V gene: TRBV4-1; CDR3 protein: CASSGYRGRIYGYTF
CDR3 length: 15; clone size: many; D gene: TRBD1; J gene: TRBJ1-1; V gene: TRBV5-5; CDR3 protein: CASSRGGKMNTEAFF
CDR3 length: 14; clone size: medium-sized; D gene: .; J gene: TRBJ2-1; V gene: TRBV28; CDR3 protein: CASSLHREYNEQFF
CDR3 length: 15; clone size: .; D gene: TRBD1; J gene: TRBJ1-3; V gene: TRBV19; CDR3 protein: CASDRGDFSGNTIYF
CDR3 length: 15; clone size: .; D gene: .; J gene: TRBJ2-1; V gene: TRBV10-2; CDR3 protein: CAGSEWASHYNEQFF
CDR3 length: 14; clone size: medium-sized; D gene: .; J gene: TRBJ1-5; V gene: TRBV7-2; CDR3 protein: CASSLGPLNQPQHF
CDR3 length: 14; clone size: .; D gene: .; J gene: TRBJ2-7; V gene: TRBV12-3/TRBV12-4; CDR3 protein: CVSSPSPPVYEQYF
CDR3 length: 15; clone size: .; D gene: .; J gene: TRBJ2-1; V gene: TRBV7-3; CDR3 protein: CASSRLPSANNEQFF
CDR3 length: 14; clone size: many; D gene: .; J gene: TRBJ2-3; V gene: TRBV27; CDR3 protein: CASSSGRFTDTQYF
CDR3 length: 15; clone size: medium-sized; D gene: TRBD2; J gene: TRBJ2-1; V gene: TRBV4-1; CDR3 protein: CASSQRGGDNNEQFF
CDR3 length: 13; clone size: .; D gene: .; J gene: TRBJ1-1; V gene: TRBV5-5; CDR3 protein: CASSLEVNTEAFF
CDR3 length: 13; clone size: .; D gene: .; J gene: TRBJ1-2; V gene: TRBV28; CDR3 protein: CAITGAGNYGYTF
CDR3 length: 17; clone size: many; D gene: TRBD1; J gene: TRBJ2-5; V gene: TRBV4-1; CDR3 protein: CASSQDGAGGKGETQYF
CDR3 length: 15; clone size: .; D gene: .; J gene: TRBJ2-7; V gene: TRBV28; CDR3 protein: CASSFRPQNFNEQYF
CDR3 length: 17; clone size: medium-sized; D gene: TRBD1; J gene: TRBJ2-5; V gene: TRBV5-1; CDR3 protein: CASSLGAQPGGGETQYF
CDR3 length: 15; clone size: few; D gene: TRBD1; J gene: TRBJ2-7; V gene: TRBV28; CDR3 protein: CASTKGQGVTYEQYF